This is a list of T cell receptor beta chains from one sample in a study of CD8+CD57+ T cells in acquired aplastic anemia. TCRdb ran MiXCR on the reads and lists one entry per CDR3 protein. The sample shows around 290,000 distinct CDR3 sequences, approximately 58% of them seen only once. Sequences were obtained from sorted CD4+, CD8+, or CD8+CD57+ T cells (not recorded which) from PBMCs. The receptors were gathered from a human donor with aplastic anemia. CDR3s leave out the opening cysteine and the closing phenylalanine or tryptophan.

cdr3_aa cdr3_length v_call
ASRTGGLYEQY 11 TRBV12-3/TRBV12-4
ASSEWDRALAYEQY 14 TRBV19
ASSSGQGGGYNEQF 14 TRBV11-1
ASSLGQGNPYEQY 13 TRBV2
ASSLAQGTSYEQY 13 TRBV5-1
ASSPSGVAYEQY 12 TRBV18
ASRSGGASGAEQY 13 TRBV5-1
ASSLGLQTSYEQY 13 TRBV11-2
ASSDRGDTDTQY 12 TRBV19
ASSPRWEGYEQY 12 TRBV19
ASSVTLIQPQH 11 TRBV2
ASSLESGTNEKLF 13 TRBV7-2
ASSARAADTQY 11 TRBV7-6
AISEGAGGRYEQY 13 TRBV10-3
ASSLDGTDKHYEQY 14 TRBV19
SATGEVEGYT 10 TRBV20-1